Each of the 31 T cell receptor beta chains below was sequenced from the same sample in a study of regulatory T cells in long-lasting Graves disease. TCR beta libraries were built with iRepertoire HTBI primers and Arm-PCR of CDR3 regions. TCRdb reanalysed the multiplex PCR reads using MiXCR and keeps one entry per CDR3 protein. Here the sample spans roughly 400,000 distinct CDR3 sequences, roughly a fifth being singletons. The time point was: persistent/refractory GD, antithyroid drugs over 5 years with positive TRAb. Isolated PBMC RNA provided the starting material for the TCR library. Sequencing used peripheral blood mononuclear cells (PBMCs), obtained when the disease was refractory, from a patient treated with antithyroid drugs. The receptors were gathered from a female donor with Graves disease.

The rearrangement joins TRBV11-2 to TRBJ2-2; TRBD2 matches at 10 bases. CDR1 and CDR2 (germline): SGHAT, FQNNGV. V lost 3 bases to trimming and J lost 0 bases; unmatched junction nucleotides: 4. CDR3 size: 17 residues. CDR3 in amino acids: CASSFPAGGANTGELFF. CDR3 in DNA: TGTGCCAGCAGCTTCCCAGCGGGAGGGGCGAACACCGGGGAGCTGTTTTTT.

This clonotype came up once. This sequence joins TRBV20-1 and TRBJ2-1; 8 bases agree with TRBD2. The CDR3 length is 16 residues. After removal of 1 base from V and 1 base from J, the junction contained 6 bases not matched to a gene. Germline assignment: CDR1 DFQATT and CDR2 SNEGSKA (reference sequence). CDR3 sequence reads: CSARGPLADSYNEQFF. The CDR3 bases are TGCAGTGCTAGAGGGCCACTAGCGGATTCCTACAATGAGCAGTTCTTC.

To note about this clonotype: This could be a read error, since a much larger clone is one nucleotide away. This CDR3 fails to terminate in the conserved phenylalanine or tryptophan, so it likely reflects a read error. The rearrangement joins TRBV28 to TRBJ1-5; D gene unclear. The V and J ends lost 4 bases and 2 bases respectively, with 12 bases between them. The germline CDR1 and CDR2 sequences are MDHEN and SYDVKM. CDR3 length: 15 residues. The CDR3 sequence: CASSSNLLGNQPQHL. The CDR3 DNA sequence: TGTGCCAGCAGTTCAAACCTCTTAGGCAATCAGCCCCAGCATTTG.

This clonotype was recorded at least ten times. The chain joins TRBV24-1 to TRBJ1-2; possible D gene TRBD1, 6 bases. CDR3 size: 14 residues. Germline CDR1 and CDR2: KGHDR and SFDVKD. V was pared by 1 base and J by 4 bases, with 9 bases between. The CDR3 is CATSDFGQTYGYTF. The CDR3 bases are TGTGCCACCAGTGATTTTGGACAGACCTATGGCTACACCTTC.

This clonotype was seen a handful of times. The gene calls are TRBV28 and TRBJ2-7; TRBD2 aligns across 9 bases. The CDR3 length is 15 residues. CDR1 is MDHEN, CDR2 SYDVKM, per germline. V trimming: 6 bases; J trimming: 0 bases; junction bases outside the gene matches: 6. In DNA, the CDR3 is TGTGCCAGCAGCGACAATAGCGGGAGCTCCTACGAGCAGTACTTC. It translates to CASSDNSGSSYEQYF.

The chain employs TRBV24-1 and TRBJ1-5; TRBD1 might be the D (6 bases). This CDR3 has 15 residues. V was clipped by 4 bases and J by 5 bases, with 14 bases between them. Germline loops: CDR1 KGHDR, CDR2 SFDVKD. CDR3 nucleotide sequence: TGTGCCACCAGTGACCCCTTCTCAGGGGATCAGCCCCAGCATTTT. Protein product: CATSDPFSGDQPQHF.

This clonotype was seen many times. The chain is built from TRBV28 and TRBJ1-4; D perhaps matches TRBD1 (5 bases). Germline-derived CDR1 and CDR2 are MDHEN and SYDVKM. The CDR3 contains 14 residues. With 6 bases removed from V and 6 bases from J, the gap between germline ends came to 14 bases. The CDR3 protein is CASRPGSLDEKLFF. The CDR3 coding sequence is TGTGCCAGCAGGCCAGGGAGTTTAGATGAAAAACTGTTTTTT.

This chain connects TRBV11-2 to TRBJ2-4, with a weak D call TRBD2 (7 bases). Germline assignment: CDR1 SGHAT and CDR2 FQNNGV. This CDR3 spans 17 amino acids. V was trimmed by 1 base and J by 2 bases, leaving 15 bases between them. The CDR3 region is CASSLVRGPGSKNIQYF. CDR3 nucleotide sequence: TGTGCCAGCAGCTTAGTGCGGGGGCCGGGCTCCAAAAACATTCAGTACTTC.

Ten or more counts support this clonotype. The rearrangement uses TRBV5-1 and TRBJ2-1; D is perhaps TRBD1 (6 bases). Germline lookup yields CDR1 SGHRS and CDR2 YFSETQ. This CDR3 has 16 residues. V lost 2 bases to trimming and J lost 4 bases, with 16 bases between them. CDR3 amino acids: CASSLGGRQVYNEQFF. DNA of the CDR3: TGCGCCAGCAGCTTAGGGGGACGACAGGTGTACAATGAGCAGTTCTTC.

This chain's CDR3 is CASSFWGENTEAFF. The CDR3 coding sequence is TGTGCCAGCAGCTTTTGGGGGGAGAACACTGAAGCTTTCTTT. The rearrangement uses TRBV5-4 and TRBJ1-1; D perhaps matches TRBD1 (5 bases). V lost 2 bases, J lost 1 base, and 9 bases lay in between. This CDR3 is built from 14 residues. The germline V gene has CDR1 SGHNT and CDR2 YYREEE (reference sequence).

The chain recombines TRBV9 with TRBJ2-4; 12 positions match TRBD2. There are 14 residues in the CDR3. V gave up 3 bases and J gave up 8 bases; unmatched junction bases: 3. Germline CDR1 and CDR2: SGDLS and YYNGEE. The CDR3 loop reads CASSASGRVDIQYF. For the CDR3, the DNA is TGTGCCAGCAGCGCTAGCGGGAGGGTAGACATTCAGTACTTC.

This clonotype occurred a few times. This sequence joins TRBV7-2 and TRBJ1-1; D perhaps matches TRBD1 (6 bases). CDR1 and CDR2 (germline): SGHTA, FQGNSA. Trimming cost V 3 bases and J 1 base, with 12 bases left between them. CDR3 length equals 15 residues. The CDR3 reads CASSFYWTANTEAFF. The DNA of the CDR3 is TGTGCCAGCAGCTTTTACTGGACAGCGAACACTGAAGCTTTCTTT.

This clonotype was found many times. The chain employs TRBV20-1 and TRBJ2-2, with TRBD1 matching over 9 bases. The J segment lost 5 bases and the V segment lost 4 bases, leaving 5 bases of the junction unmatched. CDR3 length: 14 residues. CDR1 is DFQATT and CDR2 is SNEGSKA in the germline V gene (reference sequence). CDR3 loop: CSAKDRGLTGELFF. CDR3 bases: TGCAGTGCTAAGGACAGGGGCCTAACCGGGGAGCTGTTTTTT.

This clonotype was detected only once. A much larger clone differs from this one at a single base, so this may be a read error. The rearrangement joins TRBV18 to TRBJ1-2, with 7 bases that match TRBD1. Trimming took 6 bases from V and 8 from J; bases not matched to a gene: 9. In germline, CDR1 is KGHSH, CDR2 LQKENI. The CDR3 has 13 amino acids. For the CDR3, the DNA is TGTGCCAGCTCGGAAACAAGACAGGGCGGCTACACCTTC. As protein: CASSETRQGGYTF.

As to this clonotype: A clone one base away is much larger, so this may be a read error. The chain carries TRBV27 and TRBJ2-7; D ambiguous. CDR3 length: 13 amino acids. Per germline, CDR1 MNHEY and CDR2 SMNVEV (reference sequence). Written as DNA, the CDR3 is TGTGTCAGCAGTGATTTCCGGACCTACGAGCAGTACTTC. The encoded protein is CVSSDFRTYEQYF.

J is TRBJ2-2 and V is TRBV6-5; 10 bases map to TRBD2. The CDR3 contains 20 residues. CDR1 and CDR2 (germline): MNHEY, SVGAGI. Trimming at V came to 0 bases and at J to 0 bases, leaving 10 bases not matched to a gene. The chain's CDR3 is CASSYSISGRASANTGELFF. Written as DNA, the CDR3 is TGTGCCAGCAGTTACTCGATAAGCGGGAGGGCCTCCGCGAACACCGGGGAGCTGTTTTTT.

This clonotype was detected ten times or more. The CDR3 coding sequence is TGCAGTGCAAATAGCGGGAGGAGTTACGAGCAGTACTTC. Translated: CSANSGRSYEQYF. The chain joins TRBV20-1 to TRBJ2-7; 10 bases are shared with TRBD2. With V trimmed by 6 bases and J by 4 bases, 6 bases remained unmatched. Germline lookup yields CDR1 DFQATT and CDR2 SNEGSKA (reference sequence). There are 13 residues in the CDR3.

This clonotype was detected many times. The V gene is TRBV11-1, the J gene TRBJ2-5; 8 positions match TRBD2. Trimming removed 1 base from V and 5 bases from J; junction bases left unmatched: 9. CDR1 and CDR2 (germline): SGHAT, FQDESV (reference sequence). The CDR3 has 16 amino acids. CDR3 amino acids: CASSLGARSGGETQYF. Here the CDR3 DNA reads TGTGCCAGCAGCTTAGGTGCCAGGTCGGGGGGGGAGACCCAGTACTTC.

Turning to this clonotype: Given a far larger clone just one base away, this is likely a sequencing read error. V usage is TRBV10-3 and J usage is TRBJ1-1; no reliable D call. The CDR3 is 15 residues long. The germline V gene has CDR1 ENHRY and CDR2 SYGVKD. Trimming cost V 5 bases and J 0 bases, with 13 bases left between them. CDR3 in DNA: TGTGCCATCAGTCTCCAGACCAGAATGAACACTGAAGCTTTCTTT. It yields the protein CAISLQTRMNTEAFF.

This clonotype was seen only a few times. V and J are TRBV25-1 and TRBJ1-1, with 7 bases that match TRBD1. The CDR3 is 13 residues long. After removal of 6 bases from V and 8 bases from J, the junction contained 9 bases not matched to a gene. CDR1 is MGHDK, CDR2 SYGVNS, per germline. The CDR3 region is CASSPGGTSEAFF. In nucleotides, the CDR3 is TGTGCCAGCAGCCCAGGGGGGACCTCCGAAGCTTTCTTT.

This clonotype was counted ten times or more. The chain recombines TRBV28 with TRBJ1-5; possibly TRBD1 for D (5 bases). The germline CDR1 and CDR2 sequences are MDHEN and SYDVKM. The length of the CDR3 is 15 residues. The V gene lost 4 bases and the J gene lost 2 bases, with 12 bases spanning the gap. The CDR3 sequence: CASSSLRDGNQPQHF. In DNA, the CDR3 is TGTGCCAGCAGTTCTCTCCGGGACGGCAATCAGCCCCAGCATTTT.

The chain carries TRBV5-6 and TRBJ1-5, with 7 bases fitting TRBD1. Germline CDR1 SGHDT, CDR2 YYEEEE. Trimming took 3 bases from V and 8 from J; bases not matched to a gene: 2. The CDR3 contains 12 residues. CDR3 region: CASSYQGEPQHF. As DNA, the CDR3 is TGTGCCAGCAGCTACCAGGGGGAGCCCCAGCATTTT.

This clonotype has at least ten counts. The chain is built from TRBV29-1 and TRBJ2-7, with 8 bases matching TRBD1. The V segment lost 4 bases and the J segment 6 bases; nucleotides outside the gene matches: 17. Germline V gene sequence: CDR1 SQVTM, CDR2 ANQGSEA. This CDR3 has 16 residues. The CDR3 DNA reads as TGCAGCGTTGGGGACAGGTTTAGAGGAGGATTGGTCGAGCAGTACTTC. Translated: CSVGDRFRGGLVEQYF.

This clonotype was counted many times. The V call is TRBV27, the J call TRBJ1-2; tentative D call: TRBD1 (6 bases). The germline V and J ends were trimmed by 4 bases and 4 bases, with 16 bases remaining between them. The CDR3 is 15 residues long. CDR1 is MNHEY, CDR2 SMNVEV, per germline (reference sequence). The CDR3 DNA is TGTGCCAGCAGTTACCTAGACGGGGGGGCCTATGGCTACACCTTC. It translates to CASSYLDGGAYGYTF.

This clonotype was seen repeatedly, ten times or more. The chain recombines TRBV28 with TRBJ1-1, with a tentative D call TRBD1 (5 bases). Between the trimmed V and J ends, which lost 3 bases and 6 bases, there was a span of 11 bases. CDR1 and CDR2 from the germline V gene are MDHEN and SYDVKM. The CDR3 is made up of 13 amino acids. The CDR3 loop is CASSLWGTAEAFF. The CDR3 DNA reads TGTGCCAGCAGTTTGTGGGGGACCGCTGAAGCTTTCTTT.

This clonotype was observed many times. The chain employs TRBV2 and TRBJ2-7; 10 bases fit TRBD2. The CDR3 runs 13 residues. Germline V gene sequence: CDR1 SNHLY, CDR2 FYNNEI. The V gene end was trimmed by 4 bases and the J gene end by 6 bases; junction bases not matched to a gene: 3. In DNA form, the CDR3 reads TGTGCCAGCAGTGGAGCGGGAGGGCCCGAGCAGTACTTC. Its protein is CASSGAGGPEQYF.

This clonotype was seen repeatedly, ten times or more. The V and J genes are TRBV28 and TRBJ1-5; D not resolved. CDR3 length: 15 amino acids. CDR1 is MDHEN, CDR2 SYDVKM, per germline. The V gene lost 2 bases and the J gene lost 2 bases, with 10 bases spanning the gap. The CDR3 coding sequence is TGTGCCAGCAGTTTAGGTCCAGGCGGCAATCAGCCCCAGCATTTT. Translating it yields CASSLGPGGNQPQHF.

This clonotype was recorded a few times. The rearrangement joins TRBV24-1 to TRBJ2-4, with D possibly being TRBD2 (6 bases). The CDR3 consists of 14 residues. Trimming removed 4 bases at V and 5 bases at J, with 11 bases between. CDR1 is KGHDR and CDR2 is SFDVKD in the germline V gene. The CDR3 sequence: CATSETGGENIQYF. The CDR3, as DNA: TGTGCCACCAGTGAAACCGGAGGGGAAAACATTCAGTACTTC.

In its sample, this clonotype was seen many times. CDR3 nucleotide sequence: TGTGCCAGCAGTTCCGGGACAGGGAGGCCACAAGAGACCCAGTACTTC. Translation gives CASSSGTGRPQETQYF. V is TRBV28 and J is TRBJ2-5; TRBD1 agrees at 9 bases. CDR1 MDHEN and CDR2 SYDVKM come from the germline V gene. The CDR3 has 16 residues. V trimming: 4 bases; J trimming: 2 bases; junction bases outside the gene matches: 8.

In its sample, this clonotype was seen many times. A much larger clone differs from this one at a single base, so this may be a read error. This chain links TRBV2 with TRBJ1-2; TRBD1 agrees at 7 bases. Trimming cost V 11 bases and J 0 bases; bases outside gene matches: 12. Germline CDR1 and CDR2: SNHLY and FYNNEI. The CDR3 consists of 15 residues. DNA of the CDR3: TGTGCCGGCAAAAGCGGGGGACAGTCTAACTATGGCTACACCTTC. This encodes CAGKSGGQSNYGYTF.

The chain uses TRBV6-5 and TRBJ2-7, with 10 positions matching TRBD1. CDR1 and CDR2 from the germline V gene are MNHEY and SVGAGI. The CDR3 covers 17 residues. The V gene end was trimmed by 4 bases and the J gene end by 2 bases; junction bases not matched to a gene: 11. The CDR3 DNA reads TGTGCCAGCAGTTCCCAGACGGGGACAGGGGTAACCTACGAGCAGTACTTC. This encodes CASSSQTGTGVTYEQYF.